This T cell receptor beta chain emerged from a study of Ad26.COV2.S vaccination and SARS-CoV-2 variants. Study background: Once, or twice with 56 days between doses, Ad26.COV2.S was given intramuscularly. Findings and caveats of the study: Analytic work on TCR breadth and depth might have understated the full extent of total T cell responses.

V lost 4 bases to trimming and J lost 8 bases; unmatched junction nucleotides: 1. CDR3 length: 14 residues. Germline V gene data show CDR1 as SGHRS and CDR2 as YFSETQ. Libraries were prepared by immunoSEQ multiplex PCR; TCRdb keeps only in-frame clonotypes and omits some of them. The table shows more than 300,000 clones, with approximately 86% occurring only once. This sample's treatment: about 20 received Ad26.COV2.S at low or high dose, single or two shots; about five received placebo; per-sample allocation not given. Sampling took place 63 days after the first vaccine or placebo injection. Comments on this clone: As yet, its antigen is unknown.

The TCR comes from a person aged 18 to 59 who received the Ad26.COV2.S COVID-19 vaccine or a placebo. The material sequenced was peripheral blood, taken in a trial of Ad26.COV2.S vaccine versus placebo. The V and J genes are TRBV5-1 and TRBJ2-1, with 15 nucleotides matching TRBD2. The CDR3 DNA reads TGCGCCAGCAGCCGGACTAGCGGGGGGGATGAGCAGTTCTTC. Protein: CASSRTSGGDEQFF.